This T cell receptor beta chain came from a study of CD8 T cells in Susac syndrome. Study in general: Patients with Susac syndrome had blood drawn and were at that point therapy-naive, on corticosteroids, or on intravenous immunoglobulin alone.

Diagnostic criteria defined recently for definite or probable disease were met by the Susac syndrome patients. Negative isolation was used for CD8+ and CD4+ T cells, and FACS enrichment was applied to TEMRA cells. With random hexamers, reverse transcription was performed on about 0.45 to 1 ug of RNA. An immunoSEQ multiplex PCR amplified TCR beta CDR3 over 54 Vbeta and 13 Jbeta. TCRdb called the immunoSEQ multiplex PCR reads again in MiXCR, with one record for every CDR3 protein. This sample carries 150,000 or so distinct CDR3 sequences, 90% to 97% of them seen once, and the ten largest clones take about 0.12%. V gave up 1 base and J gave up 0 bases, with 6 bases separating them. This CDR3 has 14 amino acids. Germline-derived CDR1 and CDR2 are SEHNR and FQNEAQ (reference sequence).

The sample taken for sequencing was CD4+ T cells from PBMCs. The sequence was obtained from a human donor with Susac syndrome. J is TRBJ2-5 and V is TRBV7-9, with unresolved D. The CDR3, as DNA: TGTGCCAGCAGCTTAGGCCTAAACCAAGAGACCCAGTACTTC. The encoded protein is CASSLGLNQETQYF.